This T cell receptor beta chain was sequenced in a study of cytotoxic CD8 clonotypes in ibrutinib-treated CLL. The table came from immunoSEQ multiplex PCR; TCRdb's copy has only in-frame clones and leaves some out. The repertoire has hundreds of thousands of clones, around 66% of them found once; the top ten carry under 8%. V was clipped by 1 base and J by 10 bases, with 8 bases between them. Germline values: CDR1 SGHAT, CDR2 FQNNGV. The CDR3 is 13 amino acids. Source: PBMCs, taken after 36 months of ibrutinib treatment. This receptor was obtained from a human donor with chronic lymphocytic leukemia. The rearrangement joins TRBV11-2 to TRBJ1-6; no definite D call. The CDR3 region has the DNA TGTGCCAGCAGCTTAGGACCGGGATCACCCCTCCACTTT. It codes for CASSLGPGSPLHF. Looking up the rest from reference TRBV11-2 and TRBJ1-6 gives the full variable domain: EAGVAQSPRYKIIEKRQSVAFWCNPISGHATLYWYQQILGQGPKLLIQFQNNGVVDDSQLPKDRFSAERLKGVDSTLKIQPAKLEDSAVYLCASSLGPGSPLHFGNGTRLTVT.